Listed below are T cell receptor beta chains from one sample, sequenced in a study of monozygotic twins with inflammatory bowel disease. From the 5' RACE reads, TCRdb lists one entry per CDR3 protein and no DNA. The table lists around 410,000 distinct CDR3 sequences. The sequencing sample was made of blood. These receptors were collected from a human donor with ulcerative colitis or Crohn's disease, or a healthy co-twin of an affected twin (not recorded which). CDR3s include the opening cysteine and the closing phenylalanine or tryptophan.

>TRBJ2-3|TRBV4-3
CASSQRTTRPDTQYF
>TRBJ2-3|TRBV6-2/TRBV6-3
CASSYGSFPTDTQYF
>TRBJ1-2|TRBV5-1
CASSGRPDGGANYGYTF
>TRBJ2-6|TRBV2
CASSEIDSYSGANVLTF
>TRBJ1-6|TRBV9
CASSVLGDYNSPLHF
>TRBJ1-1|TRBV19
CASSIQGANTEAFF
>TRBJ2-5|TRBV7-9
CASSLVVGPAQGTQYF
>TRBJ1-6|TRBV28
CASSLQQGALNSPLHF
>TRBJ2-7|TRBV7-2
CASSLAQGTYEQYF
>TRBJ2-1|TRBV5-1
CASSLVGIRLDTANEQFF
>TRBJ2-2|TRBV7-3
CASRPRQGADGELFF
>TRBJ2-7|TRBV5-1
CASSSGSGASYEQYF
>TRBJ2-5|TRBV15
CATSRDMVQETQYF
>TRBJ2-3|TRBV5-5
CASSVLGTGSTDTQYF
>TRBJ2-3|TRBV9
CASSVEMGGWDTQYF
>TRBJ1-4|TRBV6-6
CASSYSMPGTWFF
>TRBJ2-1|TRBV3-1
CASSQGGSNYEQFF
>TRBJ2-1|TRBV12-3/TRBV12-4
CASSGTNDNEQFF
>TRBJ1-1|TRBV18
CASSPRGHTEAFF
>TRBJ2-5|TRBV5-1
CASSSGGVGTQYF
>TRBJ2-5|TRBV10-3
CAIGGQGATTQYF
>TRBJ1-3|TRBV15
CATTREGFGGNTIYF
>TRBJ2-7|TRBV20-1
CSAREGLLGHEQYF
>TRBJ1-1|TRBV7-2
CASRTQVVGEAFF
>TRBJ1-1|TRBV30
CAWDVGDTEAFF
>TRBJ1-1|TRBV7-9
CASRSTAGGANTEAFF
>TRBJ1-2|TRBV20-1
CSAVQGSLGYGYTF
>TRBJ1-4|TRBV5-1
CASRGGSGGGTNEKLFF
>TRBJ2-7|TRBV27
CASSRDSHYEQYF
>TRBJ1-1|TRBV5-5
CASKGHWNTEAFF
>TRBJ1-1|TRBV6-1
CASRRLHGGNTEAFF
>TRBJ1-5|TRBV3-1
CASSRTDSNQPQHF
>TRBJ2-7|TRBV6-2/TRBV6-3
CASRPKDRNYEQYF
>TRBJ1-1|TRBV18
CASSQNGDNGFPNTEAFF
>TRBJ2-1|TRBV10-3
CATRTTGSFLNEQFF
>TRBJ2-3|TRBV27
CASSSHRVSDTQYF
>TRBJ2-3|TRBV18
CASSPLTSADTQYF
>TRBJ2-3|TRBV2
CASSEDPRGRMDTQYF
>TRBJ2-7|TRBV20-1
CSARRTGSNEQYF
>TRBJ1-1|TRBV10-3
CAISVGPLNTEAFF
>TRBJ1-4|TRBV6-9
CASSYSYPVKEKLFF